This TCR beta chain was profiled in a study of T-cell memory formation after mild COVID-19. About the research overall: TCR clusters were largely donor specific. Study-wide results and limits: Several responding clones turned up in pre-infection memory, indicating that cross-reactive memory may have taken part.

This CDR3 is built from 15 residues. Germline CDR1 and CDR2: MGHDK and SYGVNS. V dropped 3 bases and J dropped 5 bases, with 13 bases sitting between them. This clonotype was picked up many times. Its matching antigen is unknown. Employing constant-segment primers, 5'RACE generated TCR alpha and TCR beta cDNA libraries bearing sample barcodes and UMIs. TCRdb reprocessed the 5' RACE reads with MiXCR, giving one entry per CDR3 protein. The table lists 90,000 to 120,000 distinct CDR3 sequences, approximately 10% of them singletons. Sequencing input: PBMCs or a T cell subset sorted from them (not recorded which). The chain couples TRBV25-1 to TRBJ2-2, with TRBD2 as a possible D gene (5 bases). The TCR originated in a man aged 18 to 29 who had mild COVID-19 (a few samples of this study predate the infection). Cell type and time point are not known. The chain's CDR3 is CASSDGVGGTGELFF. The DNA of the CDR3 is TGTGCCAGCAGTGATGGAGTAGGAGGTACCGGGGAGCTGTTTTTT. The full variable domain, completed using reference TRBV25-1 and TRBJ2-2, is EADIYQTPRYLVIGTGKKITLECSQTMGHDKMYWYQQDPGMELHLIHYSYGVNSTEKGDLSSESTVSRIRTEHFPLTLESARPSHTSQYLCASSDGVGGTGELFFGEGSRLTVL.